This is a list of T cell receptor beta chains from one sample in a study of kidney transplant recipient with SARS-CoV-2 infection. MiXCR, applied by TCRdb to the reads, yields one record per CDR3 protein. The table shows 250,000 or so distinct CDR3 sequences, with 25% to 35% occurring only once. This specimen consisted of a blood sample, obtained at baseline and between days 110 and 120 from a kidney transplant recipient. Every receptor here comes from a male patient in his thirties who had COVID-19 and was a kidney transplant recipient. Some of these T cells may belong to the graft donor. Both conserved end residues are part of each CDR3. A D gene is named only where the DNA matches it firmly. Clone size is stated in some rows and not others, as once, few, many or a class when expanded.

size	V	J	D	length	DNA	CDR3
-	TRBV7-6	TRBJ1-2	-	16	TGTGCCAGCAGCATAAATAAGTGCCGAAAGACCTATGGCTACACCTTC	CASSINKCRKTYGYTF
once	TRBV28	TRBJ2-2	-	16	TGTGCCAGCAGTCTAGGATTGGGGCAGGACACCGGGGAGCTGTTTTTT	CASSLGLGQDTGELFF
many	TRBV30	TRBJ1-5	-	13	TGTGCCTGGAGTACATCGGGGGAACAGCCCCAGCATTTT	CAWSTSGEQPQHF
few	TRBV7-3	TRBJ1-1	-	13	TGTGCCAGCAGCTTAAACAAGAACACTGAAGCTTTCTTT	CASSLNKNTEAFF
-	TRBV28	TRBJ2-1	-	16	TGTGCCAGCAGTTCCTTCCGGGAGCTTCGTCGCAATGAGCAGTTCTTC	CASSSFRELRRNEQFF
many	TRBV9	TRBJ2-3	-	15	TGTGCCAGCAGCGCGGGGGGGGCAGGGGGAGATACGCAGTATTTT	CASSAGGAGGDTQYF
many	TRBV5-1	TRBJ1-3	TRBD1	15	TGCGCCAGCAGCTTGGGACAGGGCACAGGAAACACCATATATTTT	CASSLGQGTGNTIYF
many	TRBV30	TRBJ1-5	-	14	TGTGCCTGGAGTACCCCCCTGGGCCGCCAGCCCCAGCATTTT	CAWSTPLGRQPQHF
many	TRBV28	TRBJ2-1	-	17	TGTGCCAGCAGTCTCCCCTGGGGGGCGGGAGAAGTCAATGAGCAGTTCTTC	CASSLPWGAGEVNEQFF
many	TRBV5-4	TRBJ1-2	-	16	TGTGCCAGCTTCATCGACGTACCAGGAAAGACCTATGGCTACACCTTC	CASFIDVPGKTYGYTF
few	TRBV11-2	TRBJ2-4	-	14	TGTGCCAGCAGCTTAGATGTGGCCCGCGGCATTCAGTACTTC	CASSLDVARGIQYF
many	TRBV8-2	TRBJ2-6	-	17	TGTGGCACGTCTCACAGGATAACACAAAGTCGGGCCAACGTCCTGACTTTC	CGTSHRITQSRANVLTF
many	TRBV6-4	TRBJ1-2	-	17	TGTGCCAGCAGTTCCAGAATCTCACACGGAAAGACCTATGGCTACACCTTC	CASSSRISHGKTYGYTF
many	TRBV30	TRBJ1-1	-	11	TGTGCCTGGAGTCCTTACACTGAAGCTTTCTTT	CAWSPYTEAFF
many	TRBV8-2	TRBJ2-6	-	17	TGTGGCAGTTCAGGGAGGATAACACAAAGTCGGGCCAACGTCCTGACTTTC	CGSSGRITQSRANVLTF
-	TRBV3-2	TRBJ2-2	-	13	TGTGCCTGCAGCCAAAAGTGGCTCGAGGAGCTGTTTTTT	CACSQKWLEELFF
many	TRBV7-6	TRBJ2-5	TRBD2	15	TGTGCCAGCAGCTTAGGTACTAGCGGAGGAGAGACCCAGTACTTC	CASSLGTSGGETQYF
many	TRBV7-4	TRBJ1-2	-	17	TGTGCCAGCAGCTCCTCTATTTCAGCTCGAAAGACCTATGGCTACACCTTC	CASSSSISARKTYGYTF
many	TRBV15	TRBJ2-7	-	14	TGTGCCACCAGCAGGGGGACTCCCGACTACGAGCAGTACTTC	CATSRGTPDYEQYF
many	TRBV14	TRBJ2-3	-	12	TGTGCCAGCAGCCAAGTGCGGGATACGCAGTATTTT	CASSQVRDTQYF
many	TRBV28	TRBJ2-7	-	12	TGTGCCAGCAGTCGTTATAGCTACGAGCAGTACTTC	CASSRYSYEQYF
few	TRBV29-1	TRBJ2-1	-	14	TGCAGCGTTGAGGGACCCCGCTCCTACAATGAGCAGTTCTTC	CSVEGPRSYNEQFF
many	TRBV7-6	TRBJ1-2	-	17	TGTGCCAGCAGCGTGCGGATTGAATCTCGAAAGACCTATGGCTACACCTTC	CASSVRIESRKTYGYTF
-	TRBV7-8	TRBJ1-5	-	16	TGTGCCAGCAGCTTCGAGGGACACTATAGCAATCAGCCCCAGCATTTT	CASSFEGHYSNQPQHF
-	TRBV20-1	TRBJ2-4	TRBD2	16	TGCAGTGCTTCAGGACTAGCGGGAATGGTGGGGGATGAGCAGCTCTTC	CSASGLAGMVGDEQLF
few	TRBV8-2	TRBJ1-2	-	16	TGTGGCAGTAAACTTGGTGATAGCCGAAAAACCTATGGCTACACCTTC	CGSKLGDSRKTYGYTF
many	TRBV8-2	TRBJ2-6	-	17	TGTGGCACGACCGACAGGATAACACAAAGTCGGGCCAACGTCCTTACTTTC	CGTTDRITQSRANVLTF
many	TRBV6-5	TRBJ1-5	-	14	TGTGCCAGCAGTAGGCAGGAGGGGAATCAGCCCCAGCATTTT	CASSRQEGNQPQHF
many	TRBV6-9	TRBJ1-2	-	17	TGTGCCAGCAGTTCCTCCCAGCCTTACGGAAAGACCTATGGCTACACCTTC	CASSSSQPYGKTYGYTF